The present TCR beta chain was sequenced within a study of post-analysis software for immune sequencing data. Points from the study as a whole: Controls showed significantly higher normalized Chao1 diversity than did multiple sclerosis patients. In patients, five TRBV segments were more frequent than in controls, with TRBV5-6, TRBV5-1 and TRBV20-1 among them.

V lost 3 bases, J lost 2 bases, and 8 bases lay in between. CDR1 is SEHNR and CDR2 is FQNEAQ in the germline V gene (reference sequence). CDR3 length equals 13 residues. Unique molecular identifiers tagged the TCR beta cDNA libraries. T cells numbering about 0.85 to 11 million yielded cDNA molecules that totaled roughly 500,000. Via MiXCR, TCRdb re-called the PCR reads, giving one row per CDR3 protein. This sample has roughly 600,000 distinct CDR3 sequences, with 44% found just once. This clonotype has only a few counts. Its antigen remains unidentified. Source material: blood. This sequence joins TRBV7-9 and TRBJ2-7, with D possibly called TRBD1 or TRBD2 (5 bases each). This clonotype originated in a girl aged 5 to 17 with multiple sclerosis. The CDR3, as DNA: TGTGCCAGCAGCTTCCAGGGAGCCTACGAGCAGTACTTC. Translated: CASSFQGAYEQYF.